Here is one T cell receptor beta chain with its context. What it recognizes is unknown. V shed 5 bases and J shed 7 bases, with 17 bases lying between them. The CDR3 spans 14 residues. CDR1 and CDR2 from the germline V gene are SGHTA and FQGNSA. This sample stems from a study of PD-1 blockade in mismatch repair-deficient tumors. Study-wide context: Enrolled about 2012-2016, patients had progressing, pretreated mismatch repair-deficient cancers of 12 types.

Findings and caveats of the study: Rapid post-treatment expansion, then contraction, generally preceding radiologic response, marked tumor-resident clones.

Sequencing used immunoSEQ multiplex PCR; TCRdb keeps in-frame clones, though not all of them. Counted here are tens of thousands of clones, about 83% occurring once; the ten biggest clones make up 20% to 25%. TCR sequencing covered a few patients who responded to pembrolizumab. The clonotype originates from an adult with mismatch repair-deficient cancer. The material was peripheral blood, obtained 12 weeks after starting pembrolizumab. The rearrangement uses TRBV7-2 and TRBJ1-2; D is perhaps TRBD1 (6 bases). The CDR3 nucleotides are TGTGCCAGCAGCCCAGACCGGGGGCAGGGTGGCTACACCTTC. It specifies CASSPDRGQGGYTF.